This T cell receptor beta chain was found in a study of blood T cell repertoires in COVID-19. The overall study: Acute-phase and convalescent COVID-19 samples originated in the United States, Italy and Spain. T cells, B-cell-depleted T cells, or PBMCs supplied cDNA or gDNA.

This CDR3 comprises 14 residues. V was shortened by 3 bases and J by 4 bases, with 12 bases between the two germline ends. Per the germline V gene, CDR1 is MNHEY and CDR2 is SMNVEV (reference sequence). In the original analysis: Estimation of nucleated cell counts relied on the amplification of reference gene primers. This table comes from immunoSEQ multiplex PCR, and its TCRdb copy is limited to in-frame clones, with some not included. That table supplies the V and J calls and clone size; D and trimming were determined from the DNA. Among fewer than 350,000 clones listed, 85% were seen once. The sample taken for sequencing was peripheral blood. The chain joins TRBV27 to TRBJ1-1, with D uncertain. This receptor was identified in a human donor in a cohort sampled during active COVID-19. The chain's CDR3 is CASSLFVGGTEAFF. The CDR3 DNA is TGTGCCAGCAGTTTGTTTGTTGGCGGCACTGAAGCTTTCTTT.